One sample yielded the 20 T cell receptor beta chains listed below, sequenced in a study of blood T cells in healthy people across ages (dated by TCRdb to between 2014 and 2017). To prepare the library, 5' RACE was applied. TCRdb records Illumina HiSeq 2500 as the sequencer. A second 7 to 11 cycle PCR used a sample-barcoded 5' primer and a J-beta primer mix. TCRdb reworked the public reads: Q25 trimming with fastp, MiXCR clone assembly, productive beta chains retained. Under each unique CDR3 protein, matching rows form one entry showing the most common genes and DNA. The table for this sample lists 550,000 to 700,000 distinct CDR3 sequences; roughly 28% of them were counted only once. Approximately 18% of the sample belongs to the ten largest clones. Input material: blood. Receptors originate from a woman between 65 and 79 years old in good health.

The J gene is TRBJ2-5, the V gene TRBV6-5; D assignment may be TRBD1 or TRBD2 (5 bases each). The CDR3 loop spans 18 amino acids. The germline V and J ends were trimmed by 4 bases and 4 bases, with 25 bases remaining between them. Germline CDR1 MNHEY, CDR2 SVGAGI. The CDR3 reads CASSSIRDKSLRGETQYF. The CDR3 DNA sequence: TGTGCCAGCAGTTCGATCCGGGATAAATCCCTAAGGGGAGAGACCCAGTACTTC.

The CDR3 reads CASSQDRDGPQHF. The CDR3 coding sequence is TGCGCCAGCAGCCAAGATCGGGACGGGCCCCAGCATTTT. The chain employs TRBV4-3 and TRBJ1-5; TRBD1 might be the D (5 bases). V dropped 0 bases and J dropped 9 bases, with 9 bases sitting between them. This CDR3 has 13 amino acids. The germline V gene has CDR1 LGHNA and CDR2 YSLEER.

This chain uses TRBV4-2 with TRBJ2-5; no firm D call. The germline CDR1 and CDR2 sequences are LGHNA and YNFKEQ. With 0 bases removed from V and 5 bases from J, the gap between germline ends came to 10 bases. The CDR3 covers 14 residues. This CDR3 is CASSQDGWPETQYF. As DNA, the CDR3 is TGTGCCAGCAGCCAAGATGGCTGGCCGGAGACCCAGTACTTC.

The chain combines TRBV12-3 or TRBV12-4 with TRBJ2-5; 7 bases match TRBD2. The CDR3 sequence is 13 residues long. Germline trimming cut 6 bases from V and 5 bases from J; bases unmatched to any gene: 6. For the CDR3, the DNA is TGTGCCAGCAGACGGGGGGTTGAGGAGACCCAGTACTTC. The encoded protein is CASRRGVEETQYF.

This clonotype was counted only a few times. The rearrangement links TRBV5-1 to TRBJ1-4; 8 nucleotides line up with TRBD1. Looked up from germline, CDR1 is SGHRS and CDR2 is YFSETQ. The CDR3 length is 14 residues. The V and J ends lost 4 bases and 6 bases, in that order; junction bases with no gene match: 5. DNA for the CDR3: TGCGCCAGCAGCCCTCAGGGGGCAGATGAAAAACTGTTTTTT. Encoded protein: CASSPQGADEKLFF.

The V and J genes are TRBV20-1 and TRBJ2-1; possible D gene TRBD2, 5 bases. Trimming left V 0 bases short and J 3 bases short, with 9 bases between. Per the germline V gene, CDR1 is DFQATT and CDR2 is SNEGSKA (reference sequence). CDR3 length: 14 residues. The chain's CDR3 is CSAREGTSYNEQFF. In DNA form, the CDR3 reads TGCAGTGCTAGAGAAGGAACTAGCTACAATGAGCAGTTCTTC.

The sample holds a few counts of this clonotype. The CDR3 bases are TGCGCCAGCACCCCGGGGGAAGCTAATGAAAAACTGTTTTTT. This encodes CASTPGEANEKLFF. The V and J genes are TRBV5-1 and TRBJ1-4; D is perhaps TRBD1 (5 bases). CDR1 is SGHRS and CDR2 is YFSETQ in the germline V gene. CDR3 length: 14 amino acids. Trimming shortened V by 6 bases and J by 3 bases, and 12 bases separated the two germline ends.

This clonotype was counted a few times. Its ends do not fully match the called genes, so a read error is possible. This rearrangement joins TRBV4-3 to TRBJ1-4; D unclear. From germline, CDR1 is LGHNA and CDR2 YSLEER. The CDR3 covers 17 residues. As DNA, the CDR3 is TGCGCCAGCAGCCAAGAGAAATTTCGAGGGAAGGGAGAAAAGCTGTTTTTT. It specifies CASSQEKFRGKGEKLFF.

The chain combines TRBV18 with TRBJ2-5; TRBD1 agrees at 10 bases. CDR3 length equals 17 residues. CDR1 and CDR2 (germline): KGHSH, LQKENI. V trimming: 4 bases; J trimming: 4 bases; junction bases outside the gene matches: 12. The CDR3 coding sequence is TGTGCCAGCTCACTCTCCGGGGGACAGGGGACGTCAGAGACCCAGTACTTC. Translating gives CASSLSGGQGTSETQYF.

The chain employs TRBV6-6 and TRBJ2-2; 7 bases are a match to TRBD1. J gave up 6 bases and V 2 bases, and 0 bases lay outside the gene matches. The CDR3 is 13 residues long. Per germline, CDR1 MNHNY and CDR2 SVGAGI (reference sequence). The CDR3 is CASSYQGAGELFF. In DNA, the CDR3 is TGTGCCAGCAGTTACCAGGGGGCCGGGGAGCTGTTTTTT.

This clonotype was recorded a few times. The V and J genes are TRBV20-1 and TRBJ2-3; 9 nucleotides match TRBD2. V shed 4 bases and J 4 bases; nucleotides not matched to a gene: 12. The germline V gene encodes CDR1 DFQATT and CDR2 SNEGSKA (reference sequence). CDR3 length: 16 amino acids. CDR3 sequence (DNA): TGCAGTGCTAACCGTCCGGTGGGCGGGGGGGCAGATACGCAGTATTTT. Protein sequence: CSANRPVGGGADTQYF.

This clonotype has a handful of counts. The gene calls are TRBV15 and TRBJ2-2; D call uncertain. The germline CDR1 and CDR2 sequences are LNHNV and YYDKDF (reference sequence). V gave up 0 bases and J gave up 5 bases, with 7 bases separating them. This CDR3 region has 14 residues. The CDR3 is CATSRDVGTGELFF. The CDR3 nucleotides are TGTGCCACCAGCAGAGATGTGGGTACCGGGGAGCTGTTTTTT.

A few counts support this clonotype. The chain carries TRBV10-3 and TRBJ2-5; D could derive from TRBD1 or TRBD2 (5 bases each). This CDR3 comprises 15 residues. V lost 3 bases, J lost 5 bases, and 16 bases lay in between. CDR1 and CDR2 (germline): ENHRY, SYGVKD. CDR3 coding DNA: TGTGCCATCAGTGACACCAGGCGCTGGGACGAGACCCAGTACTTC. Amino acids: CAISDTRRWDETQYF.

The chain has TRBV3-1 and TRBJ1-5; the match to TRBD1 covers 10 bases. The V gene end was trimmed by 1 base and the J gene end by 7 bases; junction bases not matched to a gene: 4. The V gene's germline CDR1 is LGHDT and CDR2 YNNKEL (reference sequence). The CDR3 consists of 15 residues. The CDR3 loop reads CASSQAGTGVQPQHF. CDR3 DNA: TGTGCCAGCAGCCAAGCAGGGACAGGGGTCCAGCCCCAGCATTTT. Full variable domain (missing parts from reference TRBV3-1 and TRBJ1-5): DTAVSQTPKYLVTQMGNDKSIKCEQNLGHDTMYWYKQDSKKFLKIMFSYNNKELIINETVPNRFSPKSPDKAHLNLHINSLELGDSAVYFCASSQAGTGVQPQHFGDGTRLSIL.

This clonotype was seen a handful of times. The chain is built from TRBV12-3 or TRBV12-4 and TRBJ2-5, with D perhaps matching TRBD2 (6 bases). The V end was cut by 0 bases, the J end by 5 bases, with 16 bases between. The CDR3 length is 16 residues. CDR3 residues: CASSLARISGVETQYF. Written as DNA, the CDR3 is TGTGCCAGCAGTTTAGCGAGAATTTCGGGGGTCGAGACCCAGTACTTC.

This clonotype was observed a few times. The chain links TRBV4-1 to TRBJ2-1; 10 nucleotides match TRBD1. J gave up 15 bases and V 0 bases, and 5 bases lay outside the gene matches. The CDR3 extends over 13 amino acids. Germline V gene data show CDR1 as MGHRA and CDR2 as YSYEKL. The CDR3 region has the DNA TGCGCCAGCAGCCAAGATCGGGGGACAGGGGTGTTCTTC. It translates to CASSQDRGTGVFF.

The chain couples TRBV28 to TRBJ2-3, with 8 bases that match TRBD1. The CDR3 runs 15 residues. Germline CDR1 and CDR2: MDHEN and SYDVKM. The V gene end was trimmed by 3 bases and the J gene end by 4 bases; junction bases not matched to a gene: 6. The CDR3 coding sequence is TGTGCCAGCAGTTTCATTGGACAGGGCCCAGATACGCAGTATTTT. Translating it yields CASSFIGQGPDTQYF.

The gene calls are TRBV6-5 and TRBJ1-2, with a weak D call TRBD1 (5 bases). The CDR3 spans 15 residues. Trimming took 0 bases from V and 4 from J, leaving 12 bases between them. Germline-derived CDR1 and CDR2 are MNHEY and SVGAGI. DNA for the CDR3: TGTGCCAGCAGTTACTCCGACGGGGGAAGCTATGGCTACACCTTC. Its protein product is CASSYSDGGSYGYTF.

The CDR3 nucleotides read TGTGCCAGCAACCCGGACAGGGGGCGCGGGCTAGGTGAAGCTTTCTTT. This translates into CASNPDRGRGLGEAFF. This rearrangement joins TRBV5-6 to TRBJ1-1, with 11 bases lining up with TRBD1. CDR1 is SGHDT, CDR2 YYEEEE, per germline. After removal of 6 bases from V and 7 bases from J, the junction contained 14 bases not matched to a gene. The CDR3 length is 16 residues.

V usage is TRBV18 and J usage is TRBJ2-6; perhaps TRBD1 as D (5 bases). The germline V gene has CDR1 KGHSH and CDR2 LQKENI. The CDR3 runs to 14 residues. The V and J ends lost 6 bases and 8 bases respectively, with 14 bases between them. The CDR3 loop reads CASSDGRAPNVLTF. DNA for the CDR3: TGTGCCAGCTCGGACGGCAGGGCACCCAACGTCCTGACTTTC.